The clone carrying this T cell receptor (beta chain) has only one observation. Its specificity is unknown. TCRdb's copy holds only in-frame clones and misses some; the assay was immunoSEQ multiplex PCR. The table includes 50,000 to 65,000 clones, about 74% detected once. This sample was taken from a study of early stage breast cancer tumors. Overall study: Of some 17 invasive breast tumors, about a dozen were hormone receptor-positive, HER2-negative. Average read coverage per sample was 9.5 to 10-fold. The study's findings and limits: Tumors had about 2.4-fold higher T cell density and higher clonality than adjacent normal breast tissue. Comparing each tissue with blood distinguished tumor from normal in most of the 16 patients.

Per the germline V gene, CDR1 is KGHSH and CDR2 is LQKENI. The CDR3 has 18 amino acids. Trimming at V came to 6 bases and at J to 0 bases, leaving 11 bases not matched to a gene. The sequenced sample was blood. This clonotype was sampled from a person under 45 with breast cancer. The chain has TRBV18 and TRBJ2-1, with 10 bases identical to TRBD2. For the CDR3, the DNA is TGTGCCAGCTCCCGGGGCCTAGCGGGAGCGGGCTCCTACAATGAGCAGTTCTTC. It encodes CASSRGLAGAGSYNEQFF.